A single sample is the source of the 16 T cell receptor beta chains below, sequenced in a study of blood T cells in healthy people across ages (dated by TCRdb to between 2015 and 2016). Library prep was done by 5' RACE. These reads were obtained on an Illumina HiSeq 2500. The second PCR ran for roughly 7 to 11 cycles and used a J-beta primer mix along with a sample-barcoded 5' primer. The public reads were quality trimmed at Q25 with fastp and then assembled into clones with MiXCR by TCRdb, keeping productive beta chains. Rows merge per CDR3 protein into single entries with the most common DNA and genes. The sample table lists more than 700,000 distinct CDR3 sequences, approximately 53% of them with a count of one. The top ten clonotypes cover approximately 40% of the sample. Sequenced input: blood. The receptor source for this set is an elderly man in good health.

V usage is TRBV5-1 and J usage is TRBJ2-7, with 9 bases fitting TRBD2. The CDR3 covers 16 residues. With 4 bases clipped from V and 7 bases from J, the junction kept 15 bases outside the gene matches. Germline V gene sequence: CDR1 SGHRS, CDR2 YFSETQ. The CDR3 sequence: CASSPLAGEAYNEQYF. Written as DNA, the CDR3 is TGCGCCAGCAGCCCTTTAGCGGGAGAGGCCTACAATGAGCAGTACTTC.

This clonotype occurred a few times. J is TRBJ1-5 and V is TRBV28, with D perhaps TRBD1 (5 bases). Germline CDR1 and CDR2: MDHEN and SYDVKM. V was trimmed by 6 bases and J by 0 bases, leaving 36 bases between them. The CDR3 length is 23 residues. CDR3 DNA sequence: TGTGCCAGCAGCGTTATTCGCCCCAATCCTAACAGCCAGAGGGGACGTAGCAATCAGCCCCAGCATTTT. This codes for CASSVIRPNPNSQRGRSNQPQHF.

CDR3: CASRHGTSTDTQYF. In DNA form, the CDR3 reads TGTGCCAGCAGACACGGAACTAGCACAGATACGCAGTATTTT. The chain combines TRBV7-9 with TRBJ2-3; D gene unclear. V lost 6 bases, J lost 0 bases, and 10 bases lay in between. Per germline, CDR1 SEHNR and CDR2 FQNEAQ (reference sequence). The CDR3 spans 14 residues. The full variable domain, completed using reference TRBV7-9 and TRBJ2-3, is DTGVSQNPRHKITKRGQNVTFRCDPISEHNRLYWYRQTLGQGPEFLTYFQNEAQLEKSRLLSDRFSAERPKGSFSTLEIQRTEQGDSAMYLCASRHGTSTDTQYFGPGTRLTVL.

The chain uses TRBV5-5 and TRBJ2-7; D is perhaps TRBD2 (6 bases). The CDR3 has 16 amino acids. Trimming shortened V by 0 bases and J by 1 base, and 14 bases separated the two germline ends. The V gene's germline CDR1 is SGHKS and CDR2 YYEKEE (reference sequence). CDR3 DNA sequence: TGTGCCAGCAGCTTGGCCGGGGGTTCGGGGTCCTACGAGCAGTACTTC. Translated, it gives CASSLAGGSGSYEQYF.

The chain employs TRBV12-3 or TRBV12-4 and TRBJ2-4; possible D gene TRBD2, 6 bases. The CDR3 runs to 14 residues. V lost 6 bases and J lost 13, with 22 bases in between. The CDR3 DNA sequence: TGTGCCAGCAGCCCCACCGGGGGAACGGGAGAGCAGTACTTC. It specifies CASSPTGGTGEQYF.

The rearrangement joins TRBV6-6 to TRBJ2-2; 9 bases match TRBD2. CDR1 is MNHNY and CDR2 is SVGAGI in the germline V gene (reference sequence). The CDR3 totals 14 residues. V trimming: 6 bases; J trimming: 7 bases; junction bases outside the gene matches: 6. CDR3 protein: CASSASGNSGELFF. The CDR3, as DNA: TGTGCCAGCAGCGCTAGCGGGAATAGCGGGGAGCTGTTTTTT.

The V call is TRBV24-1, the J call TRBJ2-7; D ambiguous. V lost 2 bases and J lost 7, with 23 bases in between. CDR1 is KGHDR and CDR2 is SFDVKD in the germline V gene. The CDR3 extends over 17 amino acids. The CDR3 sequence is CATSDYGKGTSYNEQYF. The CDR3 DNA follows: TGTGCCACCAGTGATTACGGTAAGGGTACCTCCTACAATGAGCAGTACTTC.

On this clonotype: The junction departs from the called germline gene at one end, perhaps through a read error. The CDR3 is CAISEANRGGADVLTF. CDR3 nucleotides: TGTGCCATCAGTGAGGCCAACAGGGGTGGGGCCGACGTCCTGACTTTC. This chain uses TRBV10-3 with TRBJ2-6; 7 bases are a match to TRBD1. The CDR3 runs to 16 residues. CDR1 and CDR2 from the germline V gene are ENHRY and SYGVKD.

As to this clonotype: Being one base from a much bigger clone, this may be a read error. The chain has TRBV5-1 and TRBJ2-5; D gene uncertain. CDR3 length: 12 amino acids. Germline V CDR1 and CDR2: SGHRS, YFSETQ. CDR3 region: CASSTNQEAQYF. DNA of the CDR3: TGCGCCAGCAGCACCAACCAAGAGGCCCAGTACTTC.

In this sample, this clonotype turned up once. This chain uses TRBV12-3 or TRBV12-4 with TRBJ2-7, with 10 bases fitting TRBD2. The trim removed 0 bases at V and 6 bases at J, leaving 5 bases unmatched. The CDR3 is made up of 15 amino acids. The chain's CDR3 is CASSLAAGGPSEQYF. The CDR3 region has the DNA TGTGCCAGCAGTTTAGCAGCGGGAGGGCCCAGCGAGCAGTACTTC.

The chain uses TRBV29-1 and TRBJ2-7; TRBD1 might be the D (5 bases). The CDR3 loop spans 10 amino acids. Trimming shortened V by 7 bases and J by 10 bases, and 14 bases separated the two germline ends. The V gene's germline CDR1 is SQVTM and CDR2 ANQGSEA. The CDR3 is CSAQGNTQYF. The CDR3 coding sequence is TGCAGCGCCCAGGGAAACACTCAGTACTTC.

The chain joins TRBV11-2 to TRBJ2-1; D is perhaps TRBD2 (6 bases). V was trimmed by 4 bases and J by 9 bases, leaving 22 bases between them. This CDR3 contains 16 residues. Looked up from germline, CDR1 is SGHAT and CDR2 is FQNNGV. CDR3 protein: CASSSALGGVIGEQFF. Written as DNA, the CDR3 is TGTGCCAGCAGCTCAGCTTTGGGCGGGGTAATCGGTGAGCAGTTCTTC.

V is TRBV5-1 and J is TRBJ2-4; a possible D gene is TRBD1 (6 bases). The tail of the sequence fits TRBJ2-7 better, so the J call may be wrong. The CDR3 covers 14 residues. Germline loops: CDR1 SGHRS, CDR2 YFSETQ. The CDR3, as DNA: TGCGCCAGCAGCTTGGAAGGGGGTTCGGGCGAGCAGTACTTC. Amino acid sequence: CASSLEGGSGEQYF.

This clonotype was counted a single time. The J gene is TRBJ1-2, the V gene TRBV20-1, with a weak D call TRBD1 (6 bases). V lost 6 bases and J lost 3, with 20 bases in between. CDR1 DFQATT and CDR2 SNEGSKA come from the germline V gene (reference sequence). This CDR3 spans 15 amino acids. CDR3 nucleotide sequence: TGCAGTGCCCCCCAGGTGGCAGGGACACACTATGGCTACACCTTC. This sequence encodes CSAPQVAGTHYGYTF.

In regard to this clonotype: At one of its ends the junction is not consistent with the germline gene, which may arise from a read error. The rearrangement joins TRBV27 to TRBJ2-7; 8 nucleotides align to TRBD2. Germline V gene data show CDR1 as MNHEY and CDR2 as SMNVEV (reference sequence). This CDR3 has 18 amino acids. Here the CDR3 DNA reads TGTACCAGCAGCCCCCCAGGACTAGCCCAACCTCGGGCCTACGAGCAGTACTTC. Amino acid sequence: CTSSPPGLAQPRAYEQYF.

This clonotype was detected only a few times. This chain's CDR3 is CASSRSSQGTAYGYTF. The CDR3 nucleotides are TGTGCCAGCAGTCGAAGCTCCCAGGGAACCGCCTATGGCTACACCTTC. The chain employs TRBV9 and TRBJ1-2; a possible D gene is TRBD1 (5 bases). V was shortened by 5 bases and J by 4 bases, with 21 bases between the two germline ends. The CDR3 runs to 16 residues. CDR1 and CDR2 from the germline V gene are SGDLS and YYNGEE.